The rows below give T cell receptor beta chains drawn from one sample of a study of neurological immune-mediated disorders. A single record per CDR3 protein comes from TCRdb applying MiXCR to the 5' RACE reads. The sample lists some 47,000 distinct CDR3 sequences, about 6% seen once, with around 0.52% in the top ten. Sequencing was carried out using CD4+ T cells from blood. The receptors were sampled from a woman in her thirties or forties in good health. CDR3s include the opening cysteine and the closing phenylalanine or tryptophan. Each record gives: J gene, D gene, V gene, clone size, CDR3 protein, CDR3 DNA. D genes are given only for firm matches. The size of a clone is reported for some rows only, either as once, few or many, or as a class for expanded clones.

TRBJ1-1 | NA | TRBV12-3/TRBV12-4 | many | CASSPFGGMSTEAFF | TGTGCCAGCAGCCCCTTTGGAGGGATGAGCACTGAAGCTTTCTTT
TRBJ2-4 | TRBD1 | TRBV20-1 | many | CSAREDRPVQYF | TGCAGTGCTAGAGAGGACAGGCCTGTTCAGTACTTC
TRBJ2-1 | TRBD1 | TRBV10-2 | many | CASVGGRYNEQFF | TGCGCCAGCGTAGGGGGCCGATACAATGAGCAGTTCTTC
TRBJ1-2 | TRBD1 | TRBV6-6 | many | CASRRDRGAYGYTF | TGTGCCAGCAGAAGGGACAGAGGGGCCTATGGCTACACCTTC
TRBJ2-5 | NA | TRBV5-1 | many | CASSLRETQYF | TGCGCCAGCAGCTTGAGGGAGACCCAGTACTTC
TRBJ2-1 | TRBD1 | TRBV10-3 | many | CAIRDREYNEQFF | TGTGCCATCCGGGACAGGGAATACAATGAGCAGTTCTTC
TRBJ2-5 | NA | TRBV7-2 | many | CASSLVPQETQYF | TGTGCCAGCAGCTTAGTCCCCCAAGAGACCCAGTACTTC
TRBJ2-7 | TRBD1 | TRBV27 | many | CASSPGTGGNKRMNEQYF | TGTGCCAGCAGTCCCGGGACAGGGGGCAATAAGCGAATGAACGAGCAGTACTTC
TRBJ2-1 | TRBD2 | TRBV5-1 | many | CASSWGGGVNEQFF | TGCGCCAGCAGCTGGGGTGGGGGGGTGAATGAGCAGTTCTTC
TRBJ2-3 | NA | TRBV27 | many | CASSLGLATDTQYF | TGTGCCAGCAGTTTGGGTCTAGCCACAGATACGCAGTATTTT
TRBJ2-1 | TRBD2 | TRBV20-1 | many | CSAQSLAGYNEQFF | TGCAGTGCCCAAAGCCTAGCGGGGTACAATGAGCAGTTCTTC
TRBJ2-1 | TRBD2 | TRBV11-2 | many | CASSLGLNEQFF | TGTGCCAGCAGCTTGGGACTAAATGAGCAGTTCTTC
TRBJ2-7 | NA | TRBV20-1 | many | CSATSPATASSYEQYF | TGCAGTGCTACATCCCCGGCGACGGCAAGCTCCTACGAGCAGTACTTC
TRBJ2-5 | TRBD1 | TRBV20-1 | NA | CSADGTGQQETQYF | TGCAGTGCTGACGGGACAGGGCAACAAGAGACCCAGTACTTC
TRBJ2-7 | NA | TRBV7-6 | many | CASSPQRGEQYF | TGTGCCAGCAGCCCGCAACGTGGGGAGCAGTACTTC
TRBJ2-7 | NA | TRBV12-3/TRBV12-4 | few | CASTLEAGGHEQYF | TGTGCCAGCACCCTTGAGGCGGGCGGCCACGAGCAGTACTTC
TRBJ2-7 | NA | TRBV7-2 | many | CASSGRRGSYEQYF | TGTGCCAGCAGCGGACGCAGGGGATCCTACGAGCAGTACTTC
TRBJ2-7 | TRBD1 | TRBV5-1 | many | CASRAGTGVSEQYF | TGCGCCAGCAGGGCTGGGACAGGGGTAAGCGAGCAGTACTTC
TRBJ1-2 | NA | TRBV7-3 | many | CASSLTGQGSYGYTF | TGTGCCAGCAGCTTAACGGGCCAGGGATCCTATGGCTACACCTTC
TRBJ2-7 | NA | TRBV5-6 | NA | CASTPLRDHYEQYF | TGTGCCAGCACCCCCCTACGGGACCACTACGAGCAGTACTTC
TRBJ1-2 | NA | TRBV7-2 | NA | CASSHSTGFMGYGYTF | TGTGCCAGCAGCCACTCTACGGGCTTTATGGGCTATGGCTACACCTTC
TRBJ2-3 | NA | TRBV6-1 | many | CASSERWTQYF | TGTGCCAGCAGTGAACGCTGGACGCAGTATTTT
TRBJ2-5 | TRBD2 | TRBV7-2 | many | CANILAYQETQYF | TGTGCCAACATACTAGCGTACCAAGAGACCCAGTACTTC
TRBJ1-2 | TRBD1 | TRBV3-1 | many | CASSPRQGRGVGYTF | TGTGCCAGCAGCCCTCGACAGGGGCGAGGTGTGGGCTACACCTTC
TRBJ1-2 | NA | TRBV10-2 | many | CASSELVGNGYTF | TGCGCCAGCAGTGAACTGGTAGGGAATGGCTACACCTTC
TRBJ2-3 | NA | TRBV5-1 | NA | CASSFYICSAQSPGQDTDTQYF | NA
TRBJ2-3 | TRBD1 | TRBV28 | many | CASSTPDRGADTQYF | TGTGCCAGCAGCACCCCGGACAGGGGGGCAGATACGCAGTATTTT
TRBJ1-2 | TRBD1 | TRBV5-5 | many | CASSPGTAPWVEGYTF | TGTGCCAGCAGCCCCGGGACAGCCCCTTGGGTGGAGGGCTACACCTTC
TRBJ1-1 | NA | TRBV5-6 | many | CASSSYRAPGTEAFF | TGTGCCAGCAGTTCGTACCGGGCCCCGGGGACTGAAGCTTTCTTT
TRBJ1-1 | TRBD1 | TRBV7-2 | many | CASSLVEMPTGGVMNTEAFF | TGTGCCAGCAGCTTAGTCGAAATGCCAACAGGGGGCGTCATGAACACTGAAGCTTTCTTT
TRBJ2-3 | NA | TRBV20-1 | NA | CSARNIGPDTQYF | TGCAGTGCCAGGAATATCGGACCGGATACGCAGTATTTT
TRBJ2-7 | TRBD1 | TRBV18 | NA | CASSLNQGELSYEQYF | TGTGCCAGCTCACTAAACCAGGGGGAACTCTCCTACGAGCAGTACTTC
TRBJ2-3 | NA | TRBV5-1 | many | CASSFGTTTDTQYF | TGCGCCAGCAGCTTCGGGACAACGACAGATACGCAGTATTTT
TRBJ1-1 | NA | TRBV20-1 | many | CSARGNTEAFF | TGCAGTGCTAGAGGGAACACTGAAGCTTTCTTT
TRBJ1-6 | NA | TRBV18 | many | CASSPPWDSPLHF | TGTGCCAGCTCACCACCGTGGGATTCACCCCTCCACTTT
TRBJ2-2 | NA | TRBV14 | once | CANSPRSGELFF | TGTGCCAACAGTCCGCGGTCCGGGGAGCTGTTTTTT
TRBJ1-2 | TRBD1 | TRBV18 | NA | CDSSPGQGSYGYTF | TGTGACAGCTCACCGGGACAGGGTTCCTATGGCTACACCTTC
TRBJ2-5 | NA | TRBV7-9 | many | CASSLVAIDQETQYF | TGTGCCAGCAGCTTAGTGGCAATTGACCAAGAGACCCAGTACTTC
TRBJ2-5 | TRBD1 | TRBV12-3/TRBV12-4 | many | CASSTQGSQETQYF | TGTGCCAGCAGTACACAGGGGTCCCAAGAGACCCAGTACTTC
TRBJ2-7 | NA | TRBV7-6 | many | CASSFQVFEQYF | TGTGCCAGCAGCTTCCAGGTTTTCGAGCAGTACTTC
TRBJ2-7 | NA | TRBV7-7 | many | CASSLDGAPNEQYF | TGTGCTAGCAGCTTAGACGGGGCGCCCAACGAGCAGTACTTC
TRBJ2-5 | NA | TRBV20-1 | many | CSARLTKETQYF | TGCAGTGCTAGGCTGACTAAAGAGACCCAGTACTTC
TRBJ2-3 | NA | TRBV29-1 | many | CSAPTGEMSTDTQYF | TGCAGCGCCCCGACGGGGGAGATGAGCACAGATACGCAGTATTTT
TRBJ1-4 | TRBD1 | TRBV5-1 | many | CASSPGTGGLELFF | TGCGCCAGCAGCCCCGGGACAGGGGGTCTGGAACTGTTTTTT
TRBJ1-1 | TRBD1 | TRBV5-1 | many | CASNPSDRGFTEAFF | TGCGCCAGCAACCCCTCGGACAGGGGGTTCACTGAAGCTTTCTTT
TRBJ2-5 | TRBD1 | TRBV20-1 | many | CSARDATGILKTQYF | TGCAGTGCTAGAGATGCGACAGGGATTTTGAAGACCCAGTACTTC
TRBJ2-6 | NA | TRBV28 | NA | CASSRDALSANVLTF | TGTGCCAGCAGCCGAGATGCCCTTTCGGCCAACGTCCTGACTTTC
TRBJ2-1 | TRBD1 | TRBV18 | NA | CASSPSGQGTGSYNEQFF | TGTGCCAGCTCACCATCGGGACAGGGTACGGGGTCCTACAATGAGCAGTTCTTC
TRBJ2-3 | TRBD2 | TRBV20-1 | many | CSARVSGRLADTQYF | TGCAGTGCTAGGGTCAGCGGGAGACTGGCGGATACGCAGTATTTT
TRBJ1-1 | NA | TRBV10-3 | many | CAISEEGTEAFF | TGTGCCATCAGTGAGGAGGGCACTGAAGCTTTCTTT
TRBJ2-3 | TRBD2 | TRBV28 | many | CASSTQTSGTSTDTQYF | TGTGCCAGCAGTACACAGACTAGCGGCACTAGCACAGATACGCAGTATTTT
TRBJ2-5 | TRBD2 | TRBV11-2 | many | CASSLVGGETQYF | TGTGCCAGCAGCTTAGTGGGAGGGGAGACCCAGTACTTC
TRBJ2-7 | NA | TRBV7-2 | many | CASSLGQGNYYEQYF | TGTGCCAGCAGCTTAGGTCAGGGGAATTACTACGAGCAGTACTTC
TRBJ2-1 | NA | TRBV12-3/TRBV12-4 | many | CASSLPGNEQFF | TGTGCCAGCAGTTTACCGGGGAATGAGCAGTTCTTC
TRBJ1-1 | NA | TRBV5-1 | many | CASSLPRGDSEAFF | TGCGCCAGCAGCTTGCCCCGGGGGGACTCTGAAGCTTTCTTT
TRBJ2-4 | TRBD1 | TRBV28 | many | CASSSQGARTVNIQYF | TGTGCCAGCAGTTCGCAGGGGGCGCGTACGGTAAACATTCAGTACTTC
TRBJ2-1 | TRBD2 | TRBV20-1 | many | CSASGLGVSDEQFF | TGCAGTGCTAGTGGACTAGGGGTTTCGGATGAGCAGTTCTTC
TRBJ2-3 | NA | TRBV20-1 | many | CSGPSGTDTQYF | TGCAGTGGCCCATCTGGCACAGATACGCAGTATTTT